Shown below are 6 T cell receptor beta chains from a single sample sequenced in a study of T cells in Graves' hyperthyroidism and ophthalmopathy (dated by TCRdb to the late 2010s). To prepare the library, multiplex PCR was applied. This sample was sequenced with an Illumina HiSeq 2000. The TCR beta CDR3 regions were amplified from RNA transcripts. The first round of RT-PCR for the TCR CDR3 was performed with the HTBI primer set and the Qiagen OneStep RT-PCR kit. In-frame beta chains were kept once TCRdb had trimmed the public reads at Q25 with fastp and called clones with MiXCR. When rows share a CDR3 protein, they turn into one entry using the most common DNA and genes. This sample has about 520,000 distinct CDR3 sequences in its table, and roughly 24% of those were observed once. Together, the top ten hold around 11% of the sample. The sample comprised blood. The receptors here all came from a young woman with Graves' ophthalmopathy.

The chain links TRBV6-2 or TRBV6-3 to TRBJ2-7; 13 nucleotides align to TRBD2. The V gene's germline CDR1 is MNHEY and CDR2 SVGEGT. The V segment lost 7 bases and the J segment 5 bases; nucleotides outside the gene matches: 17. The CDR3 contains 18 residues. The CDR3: CASTSGYGGTSGTHEQYF. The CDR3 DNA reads TGTGCCAGCACCTCTGGATATGGTGGGACTAGCGGGACTCACGAGCAGTACTTC.

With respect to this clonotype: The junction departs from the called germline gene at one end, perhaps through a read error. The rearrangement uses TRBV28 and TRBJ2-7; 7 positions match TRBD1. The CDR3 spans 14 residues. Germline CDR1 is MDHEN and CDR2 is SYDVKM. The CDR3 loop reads CASSFGTEFYEQYF. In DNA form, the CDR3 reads TGTGCCAGCAGTTTCGGGACAGAATTTTACGAGCAATACTTC.

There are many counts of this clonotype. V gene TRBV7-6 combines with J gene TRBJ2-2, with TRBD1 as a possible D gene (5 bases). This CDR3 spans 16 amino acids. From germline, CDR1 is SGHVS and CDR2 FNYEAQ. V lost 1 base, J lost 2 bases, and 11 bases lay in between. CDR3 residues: CASSLDGQGNTGELFF. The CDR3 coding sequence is TGTGCCAGCAGCTTAGATGGGCAGGGAAACACCGGGGAGCTGTTTTTT.

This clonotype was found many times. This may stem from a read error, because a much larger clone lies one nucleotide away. For the CDR3, the DNA is TGTGCCAGCAGGGTGACAGGACTAGCGGGGTTTCAAGAGACCAAGTACTTC. Its protein product is CASRVTGLAGFQETKYF. The rearrangement links TRBV28 to TRBJ2-5; 12 bases match TRBD2. This CDR3 comprises 17 residues. Germline values: CDR1 MDHEN, CDR2 SYDVKM. The full variable domain, completed using reference TRBV28 and TRBJ2-5, is DVKVTQSSRYLVKRTGEKVFLECVQDMDHENMFWYRQDPGLGLRLIYFSYDVKMKEKGDIPEGYSVSREKKERFSLILESASTNQTSMYLCASRVTGLAGFQETKYFGPGTRLLVL.

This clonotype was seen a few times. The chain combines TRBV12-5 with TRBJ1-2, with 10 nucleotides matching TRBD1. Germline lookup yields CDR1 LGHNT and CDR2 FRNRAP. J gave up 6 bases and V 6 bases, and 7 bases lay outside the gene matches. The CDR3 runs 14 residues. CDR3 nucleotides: TGTGCTAGTGGAACGACAGGGGGCGTGAATGGCTACACCTTC. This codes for CASGTTGGVNGYTF.

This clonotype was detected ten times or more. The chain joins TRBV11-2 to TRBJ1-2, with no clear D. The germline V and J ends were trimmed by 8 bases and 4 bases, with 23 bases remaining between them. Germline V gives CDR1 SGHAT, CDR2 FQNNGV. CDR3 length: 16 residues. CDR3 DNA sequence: TGTGCCAGCGGGTCCGACGGCTTGCGTATGGGCTATGGCTACACCTTC. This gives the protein CASGSDGLRMGYGYTF.